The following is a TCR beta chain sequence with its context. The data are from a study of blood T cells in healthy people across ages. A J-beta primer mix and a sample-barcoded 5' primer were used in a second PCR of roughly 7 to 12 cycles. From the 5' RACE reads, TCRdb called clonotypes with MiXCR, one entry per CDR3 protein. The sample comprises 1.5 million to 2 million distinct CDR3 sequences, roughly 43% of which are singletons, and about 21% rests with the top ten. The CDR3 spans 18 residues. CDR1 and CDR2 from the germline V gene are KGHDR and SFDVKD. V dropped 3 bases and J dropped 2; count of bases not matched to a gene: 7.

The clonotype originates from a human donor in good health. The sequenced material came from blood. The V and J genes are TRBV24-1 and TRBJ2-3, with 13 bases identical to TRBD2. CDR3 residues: CATSDPRLAGGYTDTQYF. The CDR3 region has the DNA TGTGCCACCAGTGATCCGCGACTAGCGGGGGGATACACAGATACGCAGTATTTT.